A single sample is the source of the 32 T cell receptor beta chains below, sequenced in a study of early T cells in non-severe SARS-CoV-2 infection. TCRdb re-derived calls from the 5' RACE reads in MiXCR, one entry per CDR3 protein. The top ten hold 7.8% of the sample, which has approximately 81,000 distinct CDR3 sequences, 5.5% to 7.5% seen once. Sequencing input: whole blood. The receptor set was obtained from an adult who was a healthcare worker with PCR-confirmed SARS-CoV-2 infection or an uninfected control (not recorded which).

The rearrangement joins TRBV20-1 to TRBJ2-3; D gene unclear. The CDR3 consists of 13 residues. Trimming stripped 2 bases from V and 4 bases from J, with 10 bases between. The V gene's germline CDR1 is DFQATT and CDR2 SNEGSKA (reference sequence). The CDR3 DNA sequence: TGCAGTGCTAGATCGAGTTTGGCAGATACGCAGTATTTT. It codes for CSARSSLADTQYF.

This clonotype is medium-sized in the sample. V gene TRBV29-1 combines with J gene TRBJ1-1; 9 nucleotides match TRBD1. Germline CDR1 reads SQVTM; CDR2 reads ANQGSEA. Unmatched junction bases numbered 5, after V lost 6 bases and J lost 0 bases. The CDR3 contains 14 residues. The CDR3 here is CSVTGGIVNTEAFF. The CDR3 coding sequence is TGCAGCGTCACAGGGGGCATTGTGAACACTGAAGCTTTCTTT.

The V gene is TRBV7-6, the J gene TRBJ2-2; D is ambiguous. The CDR3 loop spans 15 amino acids. V dropped 1 base and J dropped 2 bases, with 8 bases sitting between them. Germline CDR1 reads SGHVS; CDR2 reads FNYEAQ. Here the CDR3 DNA reads TGTGCCAGCAGCTTAGGGCCTACCAACACCGGGGAGCTGTTTTTT. Translating gives CASSLGPTNTGELFF.

This clonotype occurred a few times. The CDR3 spells CASSHSRQGPNEQFF. CDR3 in DNA: TGTGCCAGCAGCCATTCCCGGCAGGGACCGAATGAGCAGTTCTTC. This chain joins TRBV7-8 and TRBJ2-1, with D perhaps being TRBD1 or TRBD2 (5 bases each). Germline CDR1 is SGHVS and CDR2 is FQNEAQ. The CDR3 covers 15 residues. The V gene lost 5 bases and the J gene lost 7 bases, with 18 bases spanning the gap. The full variable domain, its missing parts supplied by reference TRBV7-8 and TRBJ2-1, is GAGVSQSPRYKVAKRGQDVALRCDPISGHVSLFWYQQALGQGPEFLTYFQNEAQLDKSGLPSDRFFAERPEGSVSTLKIQRTQQEDSAVYLCASSHSRQGPNEQFFGPGTRLTVL.

This clonotype showed up many times. The rearrangement joins TRBV27 to TRBJ2-2; no clear D gene. CDR3 size: 14 residues. Trimming pared 3 bases from V and 3 bases from J, leaving 8 bases between. Germline V gives CDR1 MNHEY, CDR2 SMNVEV (reference sequence). The CDR3 nucleotides read TGTGCCAGCAGTTTCTGGGTCGACACCGGGGAGCTGTTTTTT. Translated, it gives CASSFWVDTGELFF.

This clonotype was picked up many times. The CDR3 bases are TGTGCCAGCAGCCAAGATGAGACTAGCGGGTCGAATGAGCAGTTCTTC. Translation: CASSQDETSGSNEQFF. This chain joins TRBV4-2 and TRBJ2-1, with 10 bases aligning to TRBD2. CDR1 and CDR2 (germline): LGHNA, YNFKEQ. V lost 0 bases and J lost 7; bases outside the gene matches: 6. The CDR3 has 16 residues.

This clonotype was detected a few times. The CDR3: CSARLRQGRSEKLFF. Written as DNA, the CDR3 is TGCAGTGCTAGATTACGACAGGGCCGGAGTGAAAAACTGTTTTTT. V usage is TRBV20-1 and J usage is TRBJ1-4; 7 bases match TRBD1. V gave up 2 bases and J gave up 7 bases; unmatched junction bases: 10. The V gene's germline CDR1 is DFQATT and CDR2 SNEGSKA (reference sequence). This CDR3 is 15 amino acids long.

This clonotype has a count of ten or more. The chain recombines TRBV20-1 with TRBJ2-1; the match to TRBD1 covers 7 bases. The CDR3 consists of 19 residues. With V trimmed by 3 bases and J by 4 bases, 21 bases remained unmatched. Germline V gene lookup returns CDR1 DFQATT and CDR2 SNEGSKA (reference sequence). This CDR3 reads CSARSYRGLASSKYNEQFF. As DNA, the CDR3 is TGCAGTGCTAGGTCCTACAGGGGTCTAGCATCGTCGAAATACAATGAGCAGTTCTTC.

The rearrangement joins TRBV7-2 to TRBJ1-1; 10 bases align to TRBD1. Germline trimming cut 3 bases from V and 8 bases from J; bases unmatched to any gene: 6. Per germline, CDR1 SGHTA and CDR2 FQGNSA. This CDR3 contains 14 residues. The CDR3 loop reads CASSFSGQGTEAFF. In DNA form, the CDR3 reads TGTGCCAGCAGCTTCTCGGGACAGGGGACCGAAGCTTTCTTT. Variable domain in full (rest from reference TRBV7-2 and TRBJ1-1): GAGVSQSPSNKVTEKGKDVELRCDPISGHTALYWYRQSLGQGLEFLIYFQGNSAPDKSGLPSDRFSAERTGGSVSTLTIQRTQQEDSAVYLCASSFSGQGTEAFFGQGTRLTVV.

This clonotype has just a few counts. The chain recombines TRBV29-1 with TRBJ2-5; 9 nucleotides align to TRBD2. Germline assignment: CDR1 SQVTM and CDR2 ANQGSEA. V was clipped by 6 bases and J by 4 bases; unmatched bases: 12. The CDR3 totals 15 residues. CDR3 nucleotides: TGCAGCGTAGCCTCCGCGGGAGGGGGAGGAGAGACCCAGTACTTC. This encodes CSVASAGGGGETQYF.

This clonotype was counted at least ten times. V is TRBV20-1 and J is TRBJ1-2; no clear D gene. CDR1 and CDR2 (germline): DFQATT, SNEGSKA (reference sequence). Deletions cut 4 bases from V and 1 base from J, with 10 bases between. The CDR3 loop spans 13 amino acids. The CDR3 DNA reads as TGCAGTGCTACCCTTGGAGATAACTATGGCTACACCTTC. It yields the protein CSATLGDNYGYTF.

This clonotype has a count of ten or more. The rearrangement links TRBV20-1 to TRBJ2-2, with no clear D. V was pared by 5 bases and J by 9 bases, with 10 bases between. Germline values: CDR1 DFQATT, CDR2 SNEGSKA (reference sequence). CDR3 length equals 11 residues. The CDR3 region is CSAFHGWELFF. The DNA of the CDR3 is TGCAGTGCTTTTCACGGGTGGGAGCTGTTTTTT.

This clonotype was counted many times. The V and J genes are TRBV29-1 and TRBJ2-5; D is perhaps TRBD1 or TRBD2 (5 bases each). V dropped 4 bases and J dropped 5 bases, with 11 bases sitting between them. In germline, CDR1 is SQVTM, CDR2 ANQGSEA. CDR3 length equals 12 residues. In DNA, the CDR3 is TGCAGCGTTGCTCACAGGAGGGAGACCCAGTACTTC. This sequence encodes CSVAHRRETQYF.

The V gene is TRBV29-1, the J gene TRBJ1-2; no clear D. Trimming shortened V by 6 bases and J by 1 base, and 12 bases separated the two germline ends. The CDR3 is 13 amino acids. Germline lookup yields CDR1 SQVTM and CDR2 ANQGSEA. The CDR3 DNA is TGCAGCGTCGAGAAGCAGGTTAACTATGGCTACACCTTC. Encoded protein: CSVEKQVNYGYTF. The whole variable domain, filled in from reference TRBV29-1 and TRBJ1-2, reads SAVISQKPSRDICQRGTSLTIQCQVDSQVTMMFWYRQQPGQSLTLIATANQGSEATYESGFVIDKFPISRPNLTFSTLTVSNMSPEDSSIYLCSVEKQVNYGYTFGSGTRLTVV.

This clonotype showed up just a few times. The V and J genes are TRBV24-1 and TRBJ1-5, with D unclear. V shed 3 bases and J shed 0 bases, with 11 bases lying between them. The CDR3 totals 16 residues. Germline CDR1 reads KGHDR; CDR2 reads SFDVKD. In nucleotides, the CDR3 is TGTGCCACCAGTGATCCGGGCCCTTATAGCAATCAGCCCCAGCATTTT. Translating it yields CATSDPGPYSNQPQHF.

The rearrangement links TRBV3-1 to TRBJ1-2; D is undetermined. The CDR3 covers 14 residues. The germline gives CDR1 LGHDT, CDR2 YNNKEL (reference sequence). The germline V and J ends were trimmed by 1 base and 4 bases, with 10 bases remaining between them. The CDR3 DNA follows: TGTGCCAGCAGCCAAGGAACAGCATCCTATGGCTACACCTTC. Protein product: CASSQGTASYGYTF.

The chain joins TRBV2 to TRBJ2-2, with a weak D call TRBD1 (6 bases). Trimming removed 7 bases at V and 0 bases at J, with 12 bases between. Germline values: CDR1 SNHLY, CDR2 FYNNEI. CDR3 length equals 15 residues. This CDR3 reads CASTRTETNTGELFF. The CDR3 bases are TGTGCCAGCACCCGGACAGAGACGAACACCGGGGAGCTGTTTTTT.

This clonotype was seen only a few times. The chain combines TRBV5-6 with TRBJ1-1, with 8 bases aligning to TRBD1. Germline CDR1 is SGHDT and CDR2 is YYEEEE. This CDR3 comprises 14 residues. With 5 bases clipped from V and 4 bases from J, the junction kept 7 bases outside the gene matches. In nucleotides, the CDR3 is TGTGCCAGCAGACAGGACAGGGTCTTCACTGAAGCTTTCTTT. Amino acid sequence: CASRQDRVFTEAFF. Variable domain in full (rest from reference TRBV5-6 and TRBJ1-1): DAGVTQSPTHLIKTRGQQVTLRCSPKSGHDTVSWYQQALGQGPQFIFQYYEEEERQRGNFPDRFSGHQFPNYSSELNVNALLLGDSALYLCASRQDRVFTEAFFGQGTRLTVV.

In this sample, this clonotype turned up many times. The chain carries TRBV6-1 and TRBJ2-2; D is possibly TRBD1 (5 bases). This CDR3 has 16 amino acids. V lost 0 bases, J lost 4 bases, and 12 bases lay in between. CDR1 and CDR2 (germline): MNHNS, SASEGT. The DNA of the CDR3 is TGTGCCAGCAGTGAAGCAAGGACAAGGCTCACCGGGGAGCTGTTTTTT. Its translation is CASSEARTRLTGELFF.

The chain recombines TRBV3-1 with TRBJ2-7; either TRBD1 or TRBD2 may fit D (6 bases each). V was shortened by 1 base and J by 7 bases, with 23 bases between the two germline ends. This CDR3 region has 17 residues. CDR1 LGHDT and CDR2 YNNKEL come from the germline V gene (reference sequence). The CDR3 is CASSQVGLWGPAGEQYF. The DNA of the CDR3 is TGTGCCAGCAGCCAAGTTGGTTTGTGGGGGCCCGCGGGAGAGCAGTACTTC.

The table lists this clonotype with many counts. The genes are TRBV7-8 and TRBJ2-7, with unresolved D. This CDR3 has 12 residues. The germline CDR1 and CDR2 sequences are SGHVS and FQNEAQ. V gave up 1 base and J gave up 3 bases, with 4 bases separating them. The CDR3 loop reads CASSLGYYEQYF. The CDR3 bases are TGTGCCAGCAGCTTAGGGTACTACGAGCAGTACTTC.

This clonotype came up many times. The rearrangement uses TRBV5-1 and TRBJ2-2, with TRBD2 identical over 7 bases. The CDR3 covers 16 residues. Trimming took 4 bases from V and 3 from J; bases not matched to a gene: 9. Germline loops: CDR1 SGHRS, CDR2 YFSETQ. The CDR3 DNA reads TGCGCCAGCAGCGGCCGCGGGAGTGGCTACACCGGGGAGCTGTTTTTT. Residues: CASSGRGSGYTGELFF.

This clonotype came up many times. This chain uses TRBV10-1 with TRBJ2-5; TRBD2 is a possible D gene (5 bases). With 0 bases removed from V and 5 bases from J, the gap between germline ends came to 10 bases. The CDR3 length is 14 residues. The germline CDR1 and CDR2 sequences are WNHNN and SYGVQD (reference sequence). For the CDR3, the DNA is TGCGCCAGCAGTGAGTCCGCCGGGGTGGAGACCCAGTACTTC. Its protein is CASSESAGVETQYF.

This clonotype appeared many times. The chain recombines TRBV12-3 or TRBV12-4 with TRBJ1-5; D is ambiguous. V lost 3 bases and J 7 bases, leaving 10 bases between the germline ends. The CDR3 spans 13 residues. The CDR3 DNA sequence: TGTGCCAGCAGTTTTGGGATTGAGCAGCCCCAGCATTTT. This translates into CASSFGIEQPQHF.

This clonotype was observed a few times. This chain uses TRBV5-6 with TRBJ1-1; 7 bases align to TRBD1. V lost 1 base to trimming and J lost 2 bases; unmatched junction nucleotides: 5. Looked up from germline, CDR1 is SGHDT and CDR2 is YYEEEE. This CDR3 is 15 amino acids long. The CDR3 region has the DNA TGTGCCAGCAGCTTGTTGTCAGGGGGAAACACTGAAGCTTTCTTT. Translation gives CASSLLSGGNTEAFF. Supplemented by reference TRBV5-6 and TRBJ1-1, the full variable domain reads DAGVTQSPTHLIKTRGQQVTLRCSPKSGHDTVSWYQQALGQGPQFIFQYYEEEERQRGNFPDRFSGHQFPNYSSELNVNALLLGDSALYLCASSLLSGGNTEAFFGQGTRLTVV.

This clonotype showed up many times. The V call is TRBV5-6, the J call TRBJ2-1; 9 bases map to TRBD1. CDR3 size: 17 residues. Unmatched junction bases numbered 13, after V lost 2 bases and J lost 7 bases. Germline-derived CDR1 and CDR2 are SGHDT and YYEEEE. The DNA for the CDR3 is TGTGCCAGCAGCTTCCCGGCGGGACAGGGTTTGAGGAATGAGCAGTTCTTC. Residues: CASSFPAGQGLRNEQFF.

This clonotype is medium-sized in the sample. The chain recombines TRBV7-8 with TRBJ2-1; D uncertain. Germline V gene data show CDR1 as SGHVS and CDR2 as FQNEAQ. The V end was cut by 5 bases, the J end by 8 bases, with 13 bases between. The CDR3 is 13 amino acids. CDR3 DNA sequence: TGTGCCAGCAGCCCCCTCGCTGTCGATGAGCAGTTCTTC. Its translation is CASSPLAVDEQFF.

The sample holds many counts of this clonotype. The chain combines TRBV29-1 with TRBJ2-3; D gene ambiguous. From germline, CDR1 is SQVTM and CDR2 ANQGSEA. The CDR3 length is 13 residues. V was clipped by 1 base and J by 5 bases, with 10 bases between them. CDR3 sequence (DNA): TGCAGCGTTGAAGTATCCCACGGAGATACGCAGTATTTT. Protein product: CSVEVSHGDTQYF.

This clonotype was seen a few times. The V gene is TRBV6-1, the J gene TRBJ2-1; 12 nucleotides line up with TRBD2. The CDR3 loop spans 15 amino acids. The germline V gene encodes CDR1 MNHNS and CDR2 SASEGT. Losses at the gene ends were 6 bases for V and 6 bases for J; bases not matched to a gene: 6. The CDR3 DNA sequence: TGTGCCAGCAGCAGGACTAGCGGGACCCGCAATGAGCAGTTCTTC. Amino acids: CASSRTSGTRNEQFF.

This clonotype was recorded at least ten times. V is TRBV29-1 and J is TRBJ1-1; 9 positions match TRBD1. With 4 bases clipped from V and 3 bases from J, the junction kept 3 bases outside the gene matches. Germline CDR1 and CDR2: SQVTM and ANQGSEA. This CDR3 spans 13 amino acids. Here the CDR3 DNA reads TGCAGCGTTGGACAGGGGGTCGACACTGAAGCTTTCTTT. Amino acid sequence: CSVGQGVDTEAFF.

The V call is TRBV18, the J call TRBJ2-7, with TRBD1 as a possible D gene (6 bases). The CDR3 totals 12 residues. V shed 6 bases and J shed 3 bases, with 9 bases lying between them. Germline V CDR1 and CDR2: KGHSH, LQKENI. CDR3 region: CASSGQNYEQYF. CDR3 coding DNA: TGTGCCAGCTCCGGACAGAACTACGAGCAGTACTTC. The entire variable domain, with the rest obtained from reference TRBV18 and TRBJ2-7, is as follows: NAGVMQNPRHLVRRRGQEARLRCSPMKGHSHVYWYRQLPEEGLKFMVYLQKENIIDESGMPKERFSAEFPKEGPSILRIQQVVRGDSAAYFCASSGQNYEQYFGPGTRLTVT.

This clonotype was counted a few times. The chain uses TRBV10-2 and TRBJ2-1, with 10 bases matching TRBD2. V lost 4 bases, J lost 6 bases, and 3 bases stayed unmatched. Germline CDR1 and CDR2: WSHSY and SAAADI. The CDR3 extends over 14 amino acids. The CDR3 is CASSATSGINEQFF. The DNA of the CDR3 is TGCGCCAGCAGTGCTACTAGCGGGATCAATGAGCAGTTCTTC.